This TCR beta chain is drawn from a study of T cell changes during pregnancy in multiple sclerosis. With V trimmed by 0 bases and J by 12 bases, 5 bases remained unmatched. Germline V gene lookup returns CDR1 LGHNA and CDR2 YSLEER. The CDR3 is 14 amino acids. Measured with immunoSEQ multiplex PCR; TCRdb has only the in-frame clones, and not every one. Of 57,000 or so clones detected, less than 95% appear once; the ten largest clones hold approximately 6.5%. This sequence was found in a female donor in good health, enrolled as a control in a pregnancy study. The sequencing used peripheral blood, collected in the third trimester of pregnancy. This chain uses TRBV4-3 with TRBJ1-6, with 7 bases lining up with TRBD1. The CDR3 region has the DNA TGCGCCAGCAGCCAAGACGGGACAGCCATACCCCTCCACTTT. Encoded protein: CASSQDGTAIPLHF.